The clone carrying this T cell receptor (beta chain) was recorded once. The repertoire was sequenced with immunoSEQ multiplex PCR; TCRdb's copy has only in-frame clones and lacks some. Of around 200,000 clones in the sample, about 90% were seen once. The data were taken from a study of blood T cell repertoires in COVID-19. This clonotype was sampled from a man aged 50-60 years with acute or convalescent COVID-19. Sequenced material: peripheral blood.

CDR3 sequence: CASSQLQGREKLFF. The CDR3 bases are TGTGCCAGCAGCCAACTACAGGGTCGAGAAAAACTGTTTTTT. The genes are TRBV3-1 (or the pseudogene TRBV3-2) and TRBJ1-4; D may be TRBD1 (6 bases). The CDR3 extends over 14 amino acids. From germline, CDR1 is LGHDT and CDR2 YNNKEL (reference sequence). The germline V and J ends were trimmed by 2 bases and 8 bases, with 12 bases remaining between them.